One sample yielded the 19 T cell receptor beta chains listed below, sequenced in a study of cytomegalovirus exposure and HLA in healthy donors. Assay: immunoSEQ multiplex PCR; the TCRdb copy retains only in-frame clones and omits some. This sample yields over 100,000 clones, of which about nine tenths are seen a single time; about 2% belongs to the top ten. Material for sequencing was PBMCs. The source of these receptors is a woman in her late teens or twenties in good health and CMV-seronegative.

This clone was seen a single time. V usage is TRBV18 and J usage is TRBJ1-3, with 7 bases identical to TRBD1. The CDR3 has 14 residues. Germline CDR1 is KGHSH and CDR2 is LQKENI. The J segment lost 2 bases and the V segment lost 3 bases, leaving 1 base of the junction unmatched. The CDR3 spells CASSPQGAGNTIYF. The CDR3 bases are TGTGCCAGCTCACCTCAGGGGGCTGGAAACACCATATATTTT.

The V call is TRBV5-6, the J call TRBJ2-7, with TRBD1 matching 8 bases. Germline-derived CDR1 and CDR2 are SGHDT and YYEEEE. The ends lost 2 bases at V and 3 bases at J; junction bases unmatched: 13. The CDR3 contains 17 residues. The CDR3 DNA follows: TGTGCCAGCAGCTTCCTCCAACCGGGACAGGCATACTACGAGCAGTACTTC. Its translation: CASSFLQPGQAYYEQYF.

The J gene is TRBJ1-3, the V gene TRBV7-2; D ambiguous. V was pared by 1 base and J by 7 bases, with 14 bases between. The CDR3 runs to 15 residues. Germline V gives CDR1 SGHTA, CDR2 FQGNSA. The CDR3 DNA is TGTGCCAGCAGCTTAGGGTCCAGGTGGAGGAACACCATATATTTT. It translates to CASSLGSRWRNTIYF.

V gene TRBV9 combines with J gene TRBJ1-5; no clear D. V was shortened by 0 bases and J by 3 bases, with 10 bases between the two germline ends. CDR3 length: 15 amino acids. The germline V gene has CDR1 SGDLS and CDR2 YYNGEE. This CDR3 reads CASSVDGSSNQPQHF. In nucleotides, the CDR3 is TGTGCCAGCAGCGTAGACGGGAGTTCCAATCAGCCCCAGCATTTT.

The chain carries TRBV6-6 and TRBJ2-1, with D perhaps matching TRBD1 (6 bases). Per the germline V gene, CDR1 is MNHNY and CDR2 is SVGAGI (reference sequence). The CDR3 has 16 amino acids. Trimming took 7 bases from V and 4 from J, leaving 20 bases between them. This chain's CDR3 is CASTDLTRDIYNEQFF. The CDR3 DNA reads TGTGCCAGCACTGACCTAACCCGGGACATTTACAATGAGCAGTTCTTC.

V gene TRBV28 combines with J gene TRBJ1-2; TRBD1 is a possible D gene (6 bases). The CDR3 runs 14 residues. V was pared by 5 bases and J by 2 bases, with 12 bases between. The V gene's germline CDR1 is MDHEN and CDR2 SYDVKM. In DNA, the CDR3 is TGTGCCAGCAGTCCTTTGACAGGCAACTATGGCTACACCTTC. Translated, it gives CASSPLTGNYGYTF.

The rearrangement links TRBV30 to TRBJ1-2, with D maybe TRBD1 (6 bases). Deletions cut 0 bases from V and 11 bases from J, with 16 bases between. The CDR3 is made up of 13 amino acids. Germline CDR1 and CDR2: GTSNPN and SVGIG (reference sequence). In DNA, the CDR3 is TGTGCCTGGAGTGTTAAGCCAGGGGTTCTGTACACCTTC. It codes for CAWSVKPGVLYTF.

V and J are TRBV7-8 and TRBJ2-7, with TRBD2 matching 11 bases. The CDR3 length is 18 residues. Unmatched junction bases numbered 8, after V lost 1 base and J lost 0 bases. Germline V lookup: CDR1 SGHVS, CDR2 FQNEAQ. The CDR3 loop is CASSLVRASGRRSYEQYF. The CDR3 nucleotides read TGTGCCAGCAGCTTAGTTCGGGCTAGCGGGAGGCGCTCCTACGAGCAGTACTTC.

Only a few counts were recorded for this clone. The genes are TRBV7-2 and TRBJ2-5, with D unclear. Germline V gene data show CDR1 as SGHTA and CDR2 as FQGNSA. Trimming shortened V by 0 bases and J by 3 bases, and 2 bases separated the two germline ends. The CDR3 consists of 12 residues. In DNA form, the CDR3 reads TGTGCCAGCAGCTTAGCCGAAGAGACCCAGTACTTC. It encodes CASSLAEETQYF.

The DNA for the CDR3 is TGTGCCAGCTCACTTAGAGGTGAAAAACTGTTTTTT. This encodes CASSLRGEKLFF. V usage is TRBV18 and J usage is TRBJ1-4; D is undetermined. V lost 4 bases and J 7 bases, leaving 7 bases between the germline ends. This CDR3 spans 12 amino acids. The germline CDR1 and CDR2 sequences are KGHSH and LQKENI.

The V call is TRBV7-2, the J call TRBJ2-5; possibly TRBD1 for D (6 bases). This CDR3 is built from 15 residues. CDR1 is SGHTA and CDR2 is FQGNSA in the germline V gene. V was shortened by 4 bases and J by 5 bases, with 17 bases between the two germline ends. The CDR3 reads CASSWGSGQGETQYF. CDR3 coding DNA: TGTGCCAGCAGCTGGGGATCGGGGCAGGGGGAGACCCAGTACTTC.

The chain couples TRBV12-5 to TRBJ2-5; possibly TRBD2 for D (6 bases). Germline lookup yields CDR1 LGHNT and CDR2 FRNRAP. The germline V and J ends were trimmed by 5 bases and 5 bases, with 9 bases remaining between them. This CDR3 comprises 12 residues. CDR3 amino acids: CASGNGGETQYF. The CDR3 DNA sequence: TGTGCTAGTGGTAATGGGGGGGAGACCCAGTACTTC. Combining the CDR3 with reference TRBV12-5 and TRBJ2-5 gives the whole variable domain DARVTQTPRHKVTEMGQEVTMRCQPILGHNTVFWYRQTMMQGLELLAYFRNRAPLDDSGMPKDRFSAEMPDATLATLKIQPSEPRDSAVYFCASGNGGETQYFGPGTRLLVL.

DNA for the CDR3: TGTGCCAGCAGCCAAGAGAGCTTGGCGGGTGAGCAGTTCTTC. Amino acids: CASSQESLAGEQFF. V gene TRBV4-2 combines with J gene TRBJ2-1; D is perhaps TRBD2 (5 bases). Trimming left V 0 bases short and J 9 bases short, with 12 bases between. The CDR3 covers 14 residues. CDR1 is LGHNA and CDR2 is YNFKEQ in the germline V gene.

This clone was observed once. The rearrangement joins TRBV18 to TRBJ2-1, with D maybe TRBD1 (7 bases). The CDR3 runs 14 residues. Germline-derived CDR1 and CDR2 are KGHSH and LQKENI. The V gene lost 3 bases and the J gene lost 7 bases, with 13 bases spanning the gap. The CDR3 DNA reads as TGTGCCAGCTCACCGGGCCAGGGGGGAAATGAGCAGTTCTTC. Translation: CASSPGQGGNEQFF. Based on the CDR3 plus reference TRBV18 and TRBJ2-1, the full variable domain is NAGVMQNPRHLVRRRGQEARLRCSPMKGHSHVYWYRQLPEEGLKFMVYLQKENIIDESGMPKERFSAEFPKEGPSILRIQQVVRGDSAAYFCASSPGQGGNEQFFGPGTRLTVL.

The CDR3 loop is CASSPSPLDRNYGYTF. CDR3 DNA sequence: TGCGCCAGCAGCCCGTCCCCATTAGACAGGAACTATGGCTACACCTTC. The chain combines TRBV4-3 with TRBJ1-2; D might be TRBD1 (6 bases). In germline, CDR1 is LGHNA, CDR2 YSLEER. V dropped 4 bases and J dropped 2 bases, with 17 bases sitting between them. CDR3 length: 16 amino acids.

The rearrangement links TRBV7-9 to TRBJ2-7, with 12 nucleotides matching TRBD2. CDR3 length equals 15 residues. The germline V gene has CDR1 SEHNR and CDR2 FQNEAQ (reference sequence). V lost 7 bases to trimming and J lost 0 bases; unmatched junction nucleotides: 4. The CDR3 region has the DNA TGTGCCAGCAACCTAGCGGGAGGGCCCTCCTACGAGCAGTACTTC. Translating it yields CASNLAGGPSYEQYF.

CDR3 DNA: TGTGCCAGCCAACAAACTAGCGGCAACTACGAGCAGTACTTC. It encodes CASQQTSGNYEQYF. This chain links TRBV7-2 with TRBJ2-7; 8 positions match TRBD2. CDR3 length equals 14 residues. Per the germline V gene, CDR1 is SGHTA and CDR2 is FQGNSA. With V trimmed by 8 bases and J by 3 bases, 9 bases remained unmatched.

J is TRBJ2-7 and V is TRBV19; D call uncertain. The CDR3 loop spans 13 amino acids. Germline V gene lookup returns CDR1 LNHDA and CDR2 SQIVND (reference sequence). Trimming removed 1 base from V and 6 bases from J, with 10 bases in between. The DNA of the CDR3 is TGTGCCAGTAGTATAGCTGACACCGGCGAGCAGTACTTC. Its translation is CASSIADTGEQYF.

V is TRBV29-1 and J is TRBJ2-3, with 13 bases that match TRBD2. The germline V gene has CDR1 SQVTM and CDR2 ANQGSEA. The V segment lost 7 bases and the J segment 2 bases; nucleotides outside the gene matches: 3. CDR3 size: 14 residues. The CDR3 sequence is CSAGTSGNTDTQYF. The CDR3 nucleotides read TGCAGCGCTGGGACTAGCGGGAACACAGATACGCAGTATTTT.